A selection of T cell receptor beta chains follows, all from one sample in a study of identical twins. MiXCR, applied by TCRdb to the 5' RACE reads, yields one record per CDR3 protein. Of 400,000 to 600,000 distinct CDR3 sequences detected, under 25% appear once; the ten largest clones hold about 0.5%. The same data also went into a second study, on yellow fever vaccine responses in identical twins.

The sample comprised CD4+ T cells sorted from blood. The receptors stem from a woman in her late teens or twenties in good health. The CDR3 runs from the conserved cysteine through the conserved F or W. Each record gives: CDR3 protein, V gene.

CATSESQGTRSYNEQFF,TRBV24-1
CASSLRQGTYGYTF,TRBV27
CASSQGLAEITGELFF,TRBV13
CASSFTGGRADTQYF,TRBV12-3/TRBV12-4
CSASSDKRDSYNEQFF,TRBV20-1
CAISVRAGSYEQYF,TRBV10-3
CASSNSGGKNEQFF,TRBV5-1
CSARDSAGAHDTQYF,TRBV20-1
CASSFAYYGYTF,TRBV12-3/TRBV12-4
CASSFPGQGWEETQYF,TRBV12-3/TRBV12-4
CASSPGFDGTNVLTF,TRBV12-3/TRBV12-4
CASSQVSGTGASYEQYF,TRBV4-1
CASSLDAGAGVGYTF,TRBV7-9
CASSSGTGGVYTEAFF,TRBV5-1
CASSLGPSGRGSEQFF,TRBV5-1
CATHTVQETQYF,TRBV24-1
CASSPRTGGKNEQFF,TRBV7-2
CSAPPIGGWETQYF,TRBV20-1
CASSPQGASYNSPLHF,TRBV7-9
CSARDNRGAKNIQYF,TRBV20-1
CASSLFTSGSGETQYF,TRBV5-1
CASSVEDGTGGLYEQYF,TRBV9
CSARISGIEQYF,TRBV20-1
CASSPDPWGNEKLFF,TRBV5-1
CASSGPGLAGAYEQYF,TRBV2
CASCSSGKSEQFF,TRBV25-1
CASKVAHLNEQFF,TRBV27
CASRRNRGHSTGELFF,TRBV12-3/TRBV12-4
CASSRIGPRNEKLFF,TRBV19
CASSPPGGQGAYEQYF,TRBV18
CASSKGVTDTQYF,TRBV12-3/TRBV12-4
CSVEEIRGYTF,TRBV29-1
CASSSVGQTSTDTQYF,TRBV11-2
CALKTGELFF,TRBV12-5
CASSPTQGRKGYTF,TRBV28
CASSLSLRELFF,TRBV7-9
CASSLGNTVAEAFF,TRBV27
CCAFPVSGESTDTQYF,TRBV20-1
CASSLLVAGVYDSEQFF,TRBV5-5
CASSTGTGRPGELFF,TRBV12-3/TRBV12-4
CASNDGQSGANVLTF,TRBV3-1
CATSDLQSTDEQFF,TRBV24-1
CASSSSGFNEQFF,TRBV5-1
CASSYYQGVYGYTF,TRBV6-2/TRBV6-3
CASSPGTDPLYGYTF,TRBV5-1
CASSQVPLQYNEQFF,TRBV4-1
CASSYSQGTGESGYTF,TRBV6-5
CASSSPWLADFGGELFF,TRBV28
CASSSPGITGTEAFF,TRBV28
CASSWGDAGGELFF,TRBV9
CASSQRNINEQFF,TRBV3-1
CASSQAVGTEAFF,TRBV3-1
CASSLEGVKSDTQYF,TRBV5-1
CASSLTTGGAGTQYF,TRBV2
CASSQAGQGPTEAFF,TRBV4-1
CATSRGDTQYF,TRBV15
CAISGLAGVGSYNEQFF,TRBV10-3